The clone carrying this T cell receptor (beta chain) was found many times. Its antigen is undetermined. Specified time point: blood at routine non-recurrence follow-up after resection. The record originates from a study of spatial heterogeneity in lung cancer. Across the study: Donors were around 70 untreated early-stage non-small cell lung cancer patients. General study findings and limits: At tumor resection, ubiquitous expanded TCRs were detected in blood more often than later.

Unique molecular identifiers, one per molecule, were present on every TCR cDNA molecule. Each CDR3 protein gets one entry after TCRdb re-called the 5' RACE reads with MiXCR. This table holds tens of thousands of distinct CDR3 sequences, approximately 9% found once. Germline V gene data show CDR1 as LGHDT and CDR2 as YNNKEL (reference sequence). The CDR3 runs 14 residues. Between the trimmed V and J ends, which lost 4 bases and 1 base, there was a span of 8 bases. The starting material was PBMCs, obtained at follow-up. The chain recombines TRBV3-1 with TRBJ1-5, with a possible D match to TRBD1 (5 bases). The sequence was obtained from a female donor with early-stage non-small cell lung cancer. CDR3 loop: CASSRGSSNQPQHF. DNA for the CDR3: TGTGCCAGCAGCCGGGGGTCCAGCAATCAGCCCCAGCATTTT.